The rows below give T cell receptor beta chains drawn from one sample of a study of T-cell reconstitution after alpha-beta-depleted transplantation in children. TCRdb used MiXCR to reprocess the PCR reads, holding one entry per CDR3 protein. The table includes hundreds of thousands of distinct CDR3 sequences, about 24% detected once. This sample comprised PBMCs, mostly from graft donor cells, obtained 360 days after TCRalphabeta/CD19-depleted stem cell transplant. Receptors originate from a female patient aged 2-15 years who had a stem cell transplant for congenital amegakaryocytic thrombocytopenia, so the T cells may come from the graft donor. CDR3s include the opening cysteine and the closing phenylalanine or tryptophan. Each record gives: V gene, J gene, clone size, D gene, CDR3 protein, CDR3 DNA. The D gene is left open where the match is weak. Rows give clone size only sometimes, using once, few, many, or a class for an expanded clone.

V gene: TRBV15; J gene: TRBJ2-7; clone size: once; D gene: TRBD1; CDR3 protein: CATSDRDEQYF; CDR3 DNA: TGTGCCACCAGCGACAGGGACGAGCAGTACTTC
V gene: TRBV20-1; J gene: TRBJ2-7; clone size: NA; D gene: TRBD1; CDR3 protein: CSARGSGQDVYEQYF; CDR3 DNA: TGCAGTGCTAGGGGGAGCGGACAGGATGTCTACGAGCAGTACTTC
V gene: TRBV2; J gene: TRBJ2-5; clone size: NA; D gene: TRBD2; CDR3 protein: CASSESRTSVETQYF; CDR3 DNA: TGTGCCAGCAGTGAATCACGGACTAGCGTGGAGACCCAGTACTTC
V gene: TRBV2; J gene: TRBJ2-1; clone size: NA; D gene: NA; CDR3 protein: CASSDVGPYNEQFF; CDR3 DNA: TGTGCCAGCAGTGACGTGGGCCCCTACAATGAGCAGTTCTTC
V gene: TRBV29-1; J gene: TRBJ2-7; clone size: NA; D gene: NA; CDR3 protein: CSVEAGGPYEQYF; CDR3 DNA: TGCAGCGTTGAAGCAGGTGGGCCCTACGAGCAGTACTTC
V gene: TRBV11-1; J gene: TRBJ2-1; clone size: NA; D gene: NA; CDR3 protein: CASSLPGAYNEQFF; CDR3 DNA: TGTGCCAGCAGCTTACCGGGGGCCTACAATGAGCAGTTCTTC
V gene: TRBV20-1; J gene: TRBJ2-2; clone size: few; D gene: NA; CDR3 protein: CSASSPLRGNTGELFF; CDR3 DNA: TGCAGTGCGTCGAGCCCCCTCAGAGGGAACACCGGGGAGCTGTTTTTT
V gene: TRBV7-9; J gene: TRBJ2-1; clone size: NA; D gene: NA; CDR3 protein: CASSLGPFRDLNNEQFF; CDR3 DNA: TGTGCCAGCAGCTTAGGCCCCTTCCGGGACCTCAACAATGAGCAGTTCTTC
V gene: TRBV15; J gene: TRBJ2-1; clone size: NA; D gene: NA; CDR3 protein: CATSRAERIEQFF; CDR3 DNA: TGTGCCACCAGCAGAGCGGAGCGGATTGAGCAGTTCTTC
V gene: TRBV7-9; J gene: TRBJ1-1; clone size: many; D gene: NA; CDR3 protein: CASSSQLSGFTEAFF; CDR3 DNA: TGTGCCAGCAGCTCTCAACTCTCCGGGTTCACTGAAGCTTTCTTT
V gene: TRBV20-1; J gene: TRBJ2-7; clone size: NA; D gene: TRBD1; CDR3 protein: CSAGQDPYEQYF; CDR3 DNA: TGCAGTGCTGGACAGGACCCCTACGAGCAGTACTTC
V gene: TRBV5-1; J gene: TRBJ2-7; clone size: NA; D gene: NA; CDR3 protein: CASSLAGQGVGEQYF; CDR3 DNA: TGCGCCAGCAGCTTGGCGGGGCAGGGTGTCGGCGAGCAGTACTTC
V gene: TRBV28; J gene: TRBJ1-4; clone size: NA; D gene: TRBD1; CDR3 protein: CASSRYQGEEKLFF; CDR3 DNA: TGTGCCAGCAGTAGATATCAGGGGGAGGAAAAACTGTTTTTT
V gene: TRBV30; J gene: TRBJ2-3; clone size: NA; D gene: TRBD2; CDR3 protein: CAWSGIAGVTDTQYF; CDR3 DNA: TGTGCCTGGAGTGGGATAGCGGGAGTCACAGATACGCAGTATTTT
V gene: TRBV18; J gene: TRBJ1-1; clone size: many; D gene: NA; CDR3 protein: CASSPGAENTEAFF; CDR3 DNA: TGTGCCAGCTCACCAGGGGCCGAGAACACTGAAGCTTTCTTT
V gene: TRBV24-1; J gene: TRBJ2-1; clone size: NA; D gene: NA; CDR3 protein: CATSDYEAGTYNEQFF; CDR3 DNA: TGTGCCACCAGTGATTATGAGGCGGGAACCTACAATGAGCAGTTCTTC
V gene: TRBV14; J gene: TRBJ2-6; clone size: once; D gene: NA; CDR3 protein: CASSPQGNSGANVLTF; CDR3 DNA: TGTGCCAGCAGTCCTCAGGGTAACTCTGGGGCCAACGTCCTGACTTTC
V gene: TRBV28; J gene: TRBJ1-1; clone size: NA; D gene: NA; CDR3 protein: CASSPLRGAVNTEAFF; CDR3 DNA: TGTGCCAGCAGCCCCCTAAGGGGGGCGGTGAACACTGAAGCTTTCTTT
V gene: TRBV28; J gene: TRBJ2-7; clone size: few; D gene: TRBD2; CDR3 protein: CASRSGGYEQYF; CDR3 DNA: TGTGCCAGCCGAAGCGGGGGGTACGAGCAGTACTTC
V gene: TRBV5-5; J gene: TRBJ2-3; clone size: NA; D gene: NA; CDR3 protein: CASSFAGHSGDTQYF; CDR3 DNA: TGTGCCAGCAGCTTCGCGGGACACTCTGGAGATACGCAGTATTTT
V gene: TRBV20-1; J gene: TRBJ2-7; clone size: few; D gene: NA; CDR3 protein: CSAARGTSFHEQYF; CDR3 DNA: TGCAGTGCTGCGAGGGGGACTTCTTTCCACGAGCAGTACTTC
V gene: TRBV7-8; J gene: TRBJ2-7; clone size: few; D gene: NA; CDR3 protein: CASSPFRGAPTSYEQYF; CDR3 DNA: TGTGCCAGCAGCCCGTTTAGGGGGGCACCAACCTCCTACGAGCAGTACTTC
V gene: TRBV7-2; J gene: TRBJ1-5; clone size: NA; D gene: NA; CDR3 protein: CASSRGNQPQHF; CDR3 DNA: TGTGCCAGCAGTCGAGGGAATCAGCCCCAGCATTTT
V gene: TRBV25-1; J gene: TRBJ2-7; clone size: few; D gene: NA; CDR3 protein: CASSTTASSYEQYF; CDR3 DNA: TGTGCCAGCAGTACCACGGCGAGCTCCTACGAGCAGTACTTC
V gene: TRBV12-3/TRBV12-4; J gene: TRBJ1-5; clone size: NA; D gene: NA; CDR3 protein: CASSWGHLNQPQHF; CDR3 DNA: TGTGCCAGCAGTTGGGGACACCTCAATCAGCCCCAGCATTTT
V gene: TRBV11-2; J gene: TRBJ2-7; clone size: NA; D gene: NA; CDR3 protein: CASSFGRESSYEQYF; CDR3 DNA: TGTGCCAGCAGCTTCGGAAGGGAAAGCTCCTACGAGCAGTACTTC
V gene: TRBV12-3/TRBV12-4; J gene: TRBJ1-6; clone size: many; D gene: TRBD1; CDR3 protein: CASRGTGVSPLHF; CDR3 DNA: TGTGCCAGCAGAGGGACAGGGGTATCACCCCTCCACTTT
V gene: TRBV20-1; J gene: TRBJ2-3; clone size: NA; D gene: TRBD2; CDR3 protein: CSAATGTSGRADTQYF; CDR3 DNA: TGCAGTGCCGCCACCGGGACTAGCGGGAGGGCAGATACGCAGTATTTT
V gene: TRBV28; J gene: TRBJ1-6; clone size: few; D gene: NA; CDR3 protein: CASSFTAQGYLHF; CDR3 DNA: TGTGCCAGCAGTTTTACTGCCCAGGGGTACCTCCACTTT
V gene: TRBV5-1; J gene: TRBJ1-3; clone size: NA; D gene: NA; CDR3 protein: CASSLVGGGNTIYF; CDR3 DNA: TGCGCCAGCAGCTTGGTCGGGGGCGGAAACACCATATATTTT
V gene: TRBV7-2; J gene: TRBJ2-3; clone size: many; D gene: NA; CDR3 protein: CASSPLPSDTQYF; CDR3 DNA: TGTGCCAGCAGCCCCCTCCCATCAGATACGCAGTATTTT
V gene: TRBV5-1; J gene: TRBJ2-7; clone size: NA; D gene: TRBD1; CDR3 protein: CASSSNRGLRDEQYF; CDR3 DNA: TGCGCCAGCAGCTCTAACAGGGGGCTGAGGGACGAGCAGTACTTC
V gene: TRBV29-1; J gene: TRBJ1-2; clone size: few; D gene: TRBD1; CDR3 protein: CSVATRWPDREDGYTF; CDR3 DNA: TGCAGCGTTGCCACCCGGTGGCCGGACAGGGAAGATGGCTACACCTTC
V gene: TRBV10-3; J gene: TRBJ2-7; clone size: NA; D gene: NA; CDR3 protein: CAIGTGSSYEQYF; CDR3 DNA: TGTGCCATCGGGACCGGGAGCTCCTACGAGCAGTACTTC
V gene: TRBV30; J gene: TRBJ2-3; clone size: few; D gene: NA; CDR3 protein: CAWALSKFTDTQYF; CDR3 DNA: TGTGCCTGGGCACTCAGTAAATTCACAGATACGCAGTATTTT
V gene: TRBV4-1; J gene: TRBJ1-3; clone size: NA; D gene: NA; CDR3 protein: CASSQVPGPGNTIYF; CDR3 DNA: TGCGCCAGCAGCCAAGTTCCAGGCCCTGGAAACACCATATATTTT
V gene: TRBV5-8; J gene: TRBJ2-3; clone size: NA; D gene: TRBD2; CDR3 protein: CASSLGTSGRSDTQYF; CDR3 DNA: TGTGCCAGCAGCTTGGGGACTAGCGGGAGGTCGGATACGCAGTATTTT
V gene: TRBV28; J gene: TRBJ2-5; clone size: NA; D gene: TRBD2; CDR3 protein: CASSLSLAGRTQYF; CDR3 DNA: TGTGCCAGCAGTTTATCACTAGCGGGTCGAACCCAGTACTTC
V gene: TRBV4-1; J gene: TRBJ1-3; clone size: NA; D gene: NA; CDR3 protein: CASSLSSSSSGNTIYF; CDR3 DNA: TGCGCCAGCAGCCTCAGCTCCAGCAGCTCTGGAAACACCATATATTTT
V gene: TRBV2; J gene: TRBJ2-3; clone size: many; D gene: NA; CDR3 protein: CASSWSTDTQYF; CDR3 DNA: TGTGCCAGCAGTTGGAGCACAGATACGCAGTATTTT
V gene: TRBV5-1; J gene: TRBJ2-3; clone size: few; D gene: NA; CDR3 protein: CASSLRTSTDTQYF; CDR3 DNA: TGCGCCAGCAGCTTGCGGACAAGCACAGATACGCAGTATTTT
V gene: TRBV12-3/TRBV12-4; J gene: TRBJ1-4; clone size: NA; D gene: NA; CDR3 protein: CASSSQGGVAEKLFF; CDR3 DNA: TGTGCCAGCAGTTCTCAAGGGGGGGTGGCTGAAAAACTGTTTTTT
V gene: TRBV27; J gene: TRBJ2-7; clone size: NA; D gene: NA; CDR3 protein: CASSLLRSVHPYEQYF; CDR3 DNA: TGTGCCAGCAGTTTATTGAGGTCCGTACACCCCTACGAGCAGTACTTC
V gene: TRBV27; J gene: TRBJ2-7; clone size: NA; D gene: TRBD2; CDR3 protein: CASSVAGGISYEQYF; CDR3 DNA: TGTGCCAGCAGCGTAGCGGGAGGAATCTCCTACGAGCAGTACTTC
V gene: TRBV19; J gene: TRBJ2-3; clone size: NA; D gene: NA; CDR3 protein: CASGRPQGLSDTQYF; CDR3 DNA: TGTGCCAGCGGCCGCCCGCAGGGTTTATCAGATACGCAGTATTTT
V gene: TRBV4-2; J gene: TRBJ1-3; clone size: few; D gene: NA; CDR3 protein: CASSQDNRQVNSGNTIYF; CDR3 DNA: TGTGCCAGCAGCCAAGATAACCGACAGGTTAACTCTGGAAACACCATATATTTT
V gene: TRBV4-2; J gene: TRBJ2-3; clone size: few; D gene: TRBD2; CDR3 protein: CASTLIGAGGITDTQYF; CDR3 DNA: TGTGCCAGCACCCTGATAGGAGCGGGGGGAATCACAGATACGCAGTATTTT
V gene: TRBV5-1; J gene: TRBJ2-5; clone size: many; D gene: NA; CDR3 protein: CASSLDWETQYF; CDR3 DNA: TGCGCCAGCAGCTTGGATTGGGAGACCCAGTACTTC